The rows below give T cell receptor beta chains drawn from one sample of a study of cytomegalovirus exposure and HLA in healthy donors. Method: immunoSEQ multiplex PCR; TCRdb's copy keeps in-frame clones and lacks some. Of some 110,000 clones listed, just over 70% are singletons. Sequencing was carried out using PBMCs. These receptors all stem from a boy aged 5-17 years in good health and CMV-seronegative. CDR3s include the opening cysteine and the closing phenylalanine or tryptophan. D genes are given only for firm matches. Where a row states a size, it is once, few, many or the class of an expanded clone; other rows omit it.

v_call	clone_size	d_call	cdr3_length	j_call	cdr3_aa	cdr3_nt
TRBV5-1	few	.	14	TRBJ1-1	CASSLDPGVTEAFF	TGCGCCAGCAGCTTGGATCCAGGCGTCACTGAAGCTTTCTTT
TRBV28	.	TRBD2	18	TRBJ2-3	CASTVNGVSGSRTDTQYF	TGTGCCAGCACTGTAAATGGGGTAAGCGGGAGCCGCACAGATACGCAGTATTTT
TRBV27	once	TRBD1	16	TRBJ2-7	CASSLLGKGAFDEQYF	TGTGCCAGCAGTTTACTGGGAAAGGGGGCGTTCGACGAGCAGTACTTC
TRBV28	.	TRBD2	15	TRBJ2-7	CASSPPRGLAGEQYF	TGTGCCAGCAGCCCACCCCGAGGTTTAGCGGGCGAGCAGTACTTC
TRBV9	.	TRBD1	12	TRBJ1-4	CASGQGDEKLFF	TGTGCCAGCGGACAGGGTGATGAAAAACTGTTTTTT
TRBV2	.	TRBD2	18	TRBJ2-3	CASSETLAGGLSKNTQYF	TGTGCCAGCAGTGAAACCCTAGCGGGGGGGCTGAGTAAAAATACGCAGTATTTT
TRBV25-1	once	.	13	TRBJ2-2	CASSAHGAGELFF	TGTGCCAGCAGTGCCCACGGGGCCGGGGAGCTGTTTTTT
TRBV5-1	.	.	15	TRBJ2-7	CASSLDSETFYEQYF	TGCGCCAGCAGCTTGGATTCCGAAACATTCTACGAGCAGTACTTC
TRBV28	.	TRBD1	16	TRBJ2-7	CASSELSGTDPYEQYF	TGTGCCAGCAGTGAGCTTTCCGGGACAGATCCCTACGAGCAGTACTTC
TRBV6-5	.	.	13	TRBJ2-2	CASSPIQAGELFF	TGTGCCAGCAGTCCCATCCAGGCCGGGGAGCTGTTTTTT
TRBV5-1	few	.	17	TRBJ1-1	CASSSLRPLQENTEAFF	TGCGCCAGCAGCTCCCTGCGACCCTTACAGGAGAACACTGAAGCTTTCTTT
TRBV2	.	TRBD1	14	TRBJ1-1	CASRETGLNTEAFF	TGTGCCAGCCGTGAGACAGGGCTGAACACTGAAGCTTTCTTT
TRBV29-1	once	TRBD2	13	TRBJ2-1	CSVEDPSGGCGFF	TGCAGCGTTGAAGACCCTTCGGGGGGTTGTGGGTTCTTC
TRBV30	.	TRBD1	15	TRBJ1-2	CAWSVASGQVYGYTF	TGTGCCTGGAGTGTAGCGTCGGGACAGGTATATGGCTACACCTTC
TRBV11-3	once	TRBD1	15	TRBJ2-2	CASSPSRDRPGELFF	TGTGCCAGCAGCCCGTCCCGGGACAGGCCCGGGGAGCTGTTTTTT
TRBV6-5	few	TRBD1	13	TRBJ1-4	CASSRQGAEKLFF	TGTGCCAGCAGTCGACAGGGGGCTGAAAAACTGTTTTTT
TRBV15	.	.	12	TRBJ2-7	CATSRGPERQYF	TGTGCCACCAGCAGAGGGCCAGAAAGGCAGTACTTC
TRBV19	.	.	17	TRBJ2-6	CASSMTFGLSGANVLTF	TGTGCCAGTAGTATGACGTTTGGGCTCTCTGGGGCCAACGTCCTGACTTTC
TRBV5-6	.	TRBD1	17	TRBJ1-4	CASSRTGRGSTNEKLFF	TGTGCCAGCAGCCGGACAGGGAGGGGCAGCACTAATGAAAAACTGTTTTTT
TRBV5-3	.	TRBD2	19	TRBJ2-4	CARSLAERVGIAGGNIQYF	TGTGCCAGAAGCTTGGCCGAAAGGGTTGGGATAGCGGGAGGAAACATTCAGTACTTC
TRBV11-2	.	.	12	TRBJ1-4	CASSSRGEKLFF	TGTGCCAGCAGCTCCCGGGGGGAAAAACTGTTTTTT
TRBV6-1	few	TRBD1	14	TRBJ1-5	CASSEADLQGTQHF	TGTGCCAGCAGTGAAGCGGACTTACAGGGGACCCAGCATTTT
TRBV27	.	.	12	TRBJ2-1	CASSTGLGEQFF	TGTGCCAGCAGCACGGGGTTAGGTGAGCAGTTCTTC
TRBV7-6	.	TRBD1	12	TRBJ2-7	CASSRTGGEQYF	TGTGCCAGCAGTCGGACAGGAGGCGAGCAGTACTTC
TRBV5-6	once	.	13	TRBJ2-5	CASSLVGSETQYF	TGTGCCAGCAGCTTGGTCGGGAGTGAGACCCAGTACTTC
TRBV9	few	.	15	TRBJ1-2	CASSARRGVSYGYTF	TGTGCCAGCAGCGCCCGACGGGGGGTATCTTATGGCTACACCTTC
TRBV11-2	.	.	16	TRBJ2-6	CASSLGLLSGANVLTF	TGTGCCAGCAGCTTAGGGCTCCTCTCTGGGGCCAACGTCCTGACTTTC
TRBV11-1	.	TRBD2	14	TRBJ2-5	CASSQGLAGETQYF	TGTGCCAGCAGCCAAGGACTAGCGGGGGAGACCCAGTACTTC
TRBV7-3	.	.	14	TRBJ2-1	CASSLSSSYNEQFF	TGTGCCAGCAGCCTTAGTAGCTCCTACAATGAGCAGTTCTTC
TRBV27	.	.	13	TRBJ1-1	CASGFRVNTEAFF	TGTGCCAGCGGATTCAGGGTGAACACTGAAGCTTTCTTT
TRBV30	.	TRBD1	13	TRBJ2-1	CAWSVQQGAEQFF	TGTGCCTGGAGTGTACAACAGGGGGCTGAGCAGTTCTTC
TRBV5-1	few	TRBD1	14	TRBJ1-2	CASSFLVTGEGYTF	TGCGCCAGCAGCTTCTTGGTGACAGGGGAAGGCTACACCTTC
TRBV30	.	TRBD1	18	TRBJ1-1	CASRASFDRDTLNTEAFF	TGTGCCTCTCGGGCGTCGTTCGACAGGGACACACTGAACACTGAAGCTTTCTTT
TRBV9	.	TRBD1	16	TRBJ2-5	CASSSGTGGIQETQYF	TGTGCCAGCAGCTCCGGGACAGGGGGGATCCAAGAGACCCAGTACTTC
TRBV28	once	.	16	TRBJ1-1	CASSFQQDSLNTEAFF	TGTGCCAGCAGTTTTCAACAAGACAGCCTTAACACTGAAGCTTTCTTT
TRBV7-9	.	.	15	TRBJ2-7	CASSKRQESIYEQYF	TGTGCCAGCAGCAAGAGACAGGAAAGTATCTACGAGCAGTACTTC
TRBV10-3	.	TRBD1	13	TRBJ1-5	CAISQGQGQPQHF	TGTGCCATCAGTCAAGGACAGGGGCAGCCCCAGCATTTT
TRBV7-8	.	.	22	TRBJ2-7	CASSLATMKGLGNRPWTYEQYF	TGTGCCAGCAGCTTAGCGACCATGAAGGGGTTAGGGAACAGGCCATGGACCTACGAGCAGTACTTC
TRBV5-1	.	.	14	TRBJ1-5	CASSWGGRNQPQHF	TGCGCCAGCAGCTGGGGGGGCCGCAATCAGCCCCAGCATTTT
TRBV5-6	.	TRBD1	16	TRBJ1-3	CASSQIRQGEGNTIYF	TGTGCCAGCAGCCAAATAAGACAGGGCGAAGGAAACACCATATATTTT
TRBV5-6	few	.	14	TRBJ2-7	CASSFNRAPYEQYF	TGTGCCAGCAGCTTTAACAGGGCTCCCTACGAGCAGTACTTC
TRBV30	.	TRBD2	19	TRBJ2-7	CAWTPSGLAGGLPSYEQYF	TGTGCCTGGACGCCCTCAGGACTAGCGGGGGGGCTACCCTCATACGAGCAGTACTTC
TRBV28	.	TRBD1	14	TRBJ1-5	CASTSGTGHQPQHF	TGTGCCAGCACCTCCGGGACAGGTCATCAGCCCCAGCATTTT
TRBV5-1	.	.	14	TRBJ2-4	CASSFGANKNIQYF	TGCGCCAGCAGCTTTGGGGCGAACAAAAACATTCAGTACTTC